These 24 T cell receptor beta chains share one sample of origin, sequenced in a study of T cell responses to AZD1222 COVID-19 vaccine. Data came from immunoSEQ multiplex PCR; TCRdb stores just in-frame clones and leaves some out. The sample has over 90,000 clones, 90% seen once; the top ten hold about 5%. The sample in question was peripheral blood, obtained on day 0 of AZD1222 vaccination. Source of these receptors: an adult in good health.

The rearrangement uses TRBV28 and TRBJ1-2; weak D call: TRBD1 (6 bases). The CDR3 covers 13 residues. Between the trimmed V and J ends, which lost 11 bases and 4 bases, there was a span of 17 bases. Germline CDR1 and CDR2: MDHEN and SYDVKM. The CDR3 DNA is TGTGCCGGCGCGACAGGAAGACTCTATGGCTACACCTTC. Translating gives CAGATGRLYGYTF.

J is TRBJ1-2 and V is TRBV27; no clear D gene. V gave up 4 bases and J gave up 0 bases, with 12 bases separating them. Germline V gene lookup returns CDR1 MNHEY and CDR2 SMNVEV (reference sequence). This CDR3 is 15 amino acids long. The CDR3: CASSSRPTANYGYTF. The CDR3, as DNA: TGTGCCAGCAGTTCTCGTCCTACAGCTAACTATGGCTACACCTTC.

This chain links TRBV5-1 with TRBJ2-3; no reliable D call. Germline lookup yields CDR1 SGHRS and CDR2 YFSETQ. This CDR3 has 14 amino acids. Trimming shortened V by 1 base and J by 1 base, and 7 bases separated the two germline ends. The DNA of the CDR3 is TGCGCCAGCAGCTTGCTCGCCCGCACAGATACGCAGTATTTT. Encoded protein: CASSLLARTDTQYF.

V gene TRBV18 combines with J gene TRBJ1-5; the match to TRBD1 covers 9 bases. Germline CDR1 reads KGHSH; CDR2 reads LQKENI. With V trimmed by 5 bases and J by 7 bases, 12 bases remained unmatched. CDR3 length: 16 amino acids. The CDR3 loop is CASSSSGTGQGQPQHF. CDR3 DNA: TGTGCCAGCTCAAGCTCCGGGACAGGGCAGGGGCAGCCCCAGCATTTT.

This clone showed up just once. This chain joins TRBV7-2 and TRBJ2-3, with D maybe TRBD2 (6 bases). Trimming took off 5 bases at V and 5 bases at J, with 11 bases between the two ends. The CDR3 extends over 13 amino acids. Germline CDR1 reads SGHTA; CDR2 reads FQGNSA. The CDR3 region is CASSPGTRDTQYF. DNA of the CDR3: TGTGCCAGCAGCCCCGGGACTCGAGATACGCAGTATTTT.

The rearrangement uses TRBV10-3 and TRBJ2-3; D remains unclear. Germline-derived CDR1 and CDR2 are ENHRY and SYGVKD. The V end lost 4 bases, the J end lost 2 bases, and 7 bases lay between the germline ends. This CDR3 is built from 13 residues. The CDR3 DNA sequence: TGTGCCATCAGTGCTCGTAACACAGATACGCAGTATTTT. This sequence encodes CAISARNTDTQYF.

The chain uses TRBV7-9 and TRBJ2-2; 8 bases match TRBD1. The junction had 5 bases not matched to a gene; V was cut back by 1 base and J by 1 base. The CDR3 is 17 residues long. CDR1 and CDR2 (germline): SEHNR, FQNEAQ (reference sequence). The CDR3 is CASSLEVGTGNTGELFF. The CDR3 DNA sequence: TGTGCCAGCAGCTTAGAGGTCGGGACAGGGAACACCGGGGAGCTGTTTTTT. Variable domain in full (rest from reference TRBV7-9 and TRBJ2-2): DTGVSQNPRHKITKRGQNVTFRCDPISEHNRLYWYRQTLGQGPEFLTYFQNEAQLEKSRLLSDRFSAERPKGSFSTLEIQRTEQGDSAMYLCASSLEVGTGNTGELFFGEGSRLTVL.

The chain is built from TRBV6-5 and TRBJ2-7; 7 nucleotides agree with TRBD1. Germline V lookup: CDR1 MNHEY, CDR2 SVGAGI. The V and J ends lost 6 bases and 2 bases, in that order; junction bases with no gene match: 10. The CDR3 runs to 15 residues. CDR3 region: CASRVGQALAYEQYF. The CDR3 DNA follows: TGTGCCAGCAGGGTAGGACAGGCGCTAGCCTACGAGCAGTACTTC.

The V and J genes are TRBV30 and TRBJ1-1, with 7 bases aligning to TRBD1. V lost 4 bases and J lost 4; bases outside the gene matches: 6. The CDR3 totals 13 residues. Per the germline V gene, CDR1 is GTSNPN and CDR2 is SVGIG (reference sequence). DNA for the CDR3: TGTGCCTGGAATAGGGGGCGCTTCACTGAAGCTTTCTTT. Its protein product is CAWNRGRFTEAFF.

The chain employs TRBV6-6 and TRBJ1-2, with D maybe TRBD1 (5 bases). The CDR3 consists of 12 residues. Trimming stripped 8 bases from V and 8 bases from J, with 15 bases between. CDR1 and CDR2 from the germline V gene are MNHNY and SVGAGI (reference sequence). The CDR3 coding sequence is TGTGCCAGCGTAAGGGGATCGGGCGGCTACACCTTC. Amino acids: CASVRGSGGYTF.

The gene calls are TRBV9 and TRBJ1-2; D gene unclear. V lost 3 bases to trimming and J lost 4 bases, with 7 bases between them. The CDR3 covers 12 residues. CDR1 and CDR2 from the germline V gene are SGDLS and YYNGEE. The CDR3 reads CASSGTVYGYTF. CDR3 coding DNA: TGTGCCAGCAGCGGGACGGTCTATGGCTACACCTTC.

The CDR3 is CASSPGLGGGQVEQFF. CDR3 bases: TGTGCCAGCAGCCCAGGTTTGGGCGGGGGGCAGGTTGAGCAGTTCTTC. This rearrangement joins TRBV9 to TRBJ2-1, with 8 nucleotides matching TRBD2. In germline, CDR1 is SGDLS, CDR2 YYNGEE. CDR3 length equals 16 residues. J was trimmed by 9 bases and V by 4 bases; bases with no gene match: 15.

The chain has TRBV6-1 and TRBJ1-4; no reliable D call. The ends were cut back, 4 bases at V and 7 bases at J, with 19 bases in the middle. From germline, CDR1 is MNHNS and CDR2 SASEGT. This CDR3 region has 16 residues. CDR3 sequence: CASSVWVTAATEKLFF. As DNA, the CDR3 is TGTGCCAGCAGTGTCTGGGTCACCGCGGCCACTGAAAAACTGTTTTTT.

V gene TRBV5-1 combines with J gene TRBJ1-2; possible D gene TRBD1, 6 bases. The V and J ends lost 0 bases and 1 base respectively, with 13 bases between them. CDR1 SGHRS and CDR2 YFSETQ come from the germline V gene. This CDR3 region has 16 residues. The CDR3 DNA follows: TGCGCCAGCAGCTTGGCTTCGGGGGCCCTTAACTATGGCTACACCTTC. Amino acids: CASSLASGALNYGYTF.

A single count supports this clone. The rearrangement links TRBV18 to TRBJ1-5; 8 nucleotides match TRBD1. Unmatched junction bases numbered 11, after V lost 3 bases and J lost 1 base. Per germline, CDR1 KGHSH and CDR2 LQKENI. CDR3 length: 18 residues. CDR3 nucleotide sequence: TGTGCCAGCTCACCGGAAAACAGGGGGAGTCTGAGCAATCAGCCCCAGCATTTT. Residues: CASSPENRGSLSNQPQHF.

The CDR3 here is CASSIGRGHWGYTF. The CDR3 DNA follows: TGTGCCAGTAGTATTGGCAGGGGGCATTGGGGCTACACCTTC. The V gene is TRBV19, the J gene TRBJ1-2, with 8 nucleotides matching TRBD1. The CDR3 is 14 amino acids. Germline V lookup: CDR1 LNHDA, CDR2 SQIVND (reference sequence). V gave up 3 bases and J gave up 8 bases; unmatched junction bases: 8.

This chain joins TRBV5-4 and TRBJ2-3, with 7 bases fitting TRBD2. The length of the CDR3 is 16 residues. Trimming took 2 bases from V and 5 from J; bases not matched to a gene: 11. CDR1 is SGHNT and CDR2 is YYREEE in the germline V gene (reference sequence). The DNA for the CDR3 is TGTGCCAGCAGCTTCGGTGGTTCGGGGGGTGTAGATACGCAGTATTTT. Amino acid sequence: CASSFGGSGGVDTQYF.

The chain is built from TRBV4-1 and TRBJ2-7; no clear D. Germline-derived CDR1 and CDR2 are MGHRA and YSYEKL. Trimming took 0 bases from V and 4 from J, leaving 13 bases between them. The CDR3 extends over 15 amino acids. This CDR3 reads CASSQEPSSLYEQYF. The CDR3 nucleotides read TGCGCCAGCAGCCAAGAACCCTCAAGTTTATACGAGCAGTACTTC.

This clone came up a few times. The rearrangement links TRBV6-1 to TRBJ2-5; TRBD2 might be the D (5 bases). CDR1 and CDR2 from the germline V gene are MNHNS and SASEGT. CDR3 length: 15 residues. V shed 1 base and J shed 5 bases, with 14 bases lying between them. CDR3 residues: CASSEVKGRGETQYF. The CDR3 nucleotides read TGTGCCAGCAGTGAAGTAAAGGGCAGAGGGGAGACCCAGTACTTC.

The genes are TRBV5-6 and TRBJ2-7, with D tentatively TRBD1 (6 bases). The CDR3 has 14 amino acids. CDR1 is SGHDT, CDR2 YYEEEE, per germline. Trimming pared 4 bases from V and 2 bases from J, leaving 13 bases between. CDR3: CASSRRGSAYEQYF. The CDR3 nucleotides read TGTGCCAGCAGCCGAAGGGGGTCCGCCTACGAGCAGTACTTC. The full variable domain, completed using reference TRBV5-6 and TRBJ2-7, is DAGVTQSPTHLIKTRGQQVTLRCSPKSGHDTVSWYQQALGQGPQFIFQYYEEEERQRGNFPDRFSGHQFPNYSSELNVNALLLGDSALYLCASSRRGSAYEQYFGPGTRLTVT.

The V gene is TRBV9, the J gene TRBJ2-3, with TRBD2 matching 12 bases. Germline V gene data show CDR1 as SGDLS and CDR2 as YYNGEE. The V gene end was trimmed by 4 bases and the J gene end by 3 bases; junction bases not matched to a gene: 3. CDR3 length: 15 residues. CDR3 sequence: CASSTSGGTTDTQYF. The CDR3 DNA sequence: TGTGCCAGCAGCACTAGCGGGGGGACTACAGATACGCAGTATTTT. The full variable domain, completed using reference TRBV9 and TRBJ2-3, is DSGVTQTPKHLITATGQRVTLRCSPRSGDLSVYWYQQSLDQGLQFLIQYYNGEERAKGNILERFSAQQFPDLHSELNLSSLELGDSALYFCASSTSGGTTDTQYFGPGTRLTVL.

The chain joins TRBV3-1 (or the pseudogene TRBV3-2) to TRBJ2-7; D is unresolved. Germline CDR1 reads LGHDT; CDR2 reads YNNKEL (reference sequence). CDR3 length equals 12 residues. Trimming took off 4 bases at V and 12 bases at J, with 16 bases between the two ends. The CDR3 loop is CASSRMGPPVYF. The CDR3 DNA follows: TGTGCCAGCAGCCGGATGGGCCCCCCGGTGTACTTC.

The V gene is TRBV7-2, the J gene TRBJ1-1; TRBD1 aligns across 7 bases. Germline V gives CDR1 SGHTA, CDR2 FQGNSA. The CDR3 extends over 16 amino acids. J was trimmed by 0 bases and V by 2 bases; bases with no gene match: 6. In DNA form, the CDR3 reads TGTGCCAGCAGCTTACCGGGACAGTCGATGAACACTGAAGCTTTCTTT. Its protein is CASSLPGQSMNTEAFF.

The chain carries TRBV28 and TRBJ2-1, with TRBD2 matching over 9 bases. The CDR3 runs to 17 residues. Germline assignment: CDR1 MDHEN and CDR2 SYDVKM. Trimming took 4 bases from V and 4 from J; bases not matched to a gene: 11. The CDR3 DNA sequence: TGTGCCAGCAGTTCCAGTAGTAGCGGGGGTTGGTACAATGAGCAGTTCTTC. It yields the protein CASSSSSSGGWYNEQFF. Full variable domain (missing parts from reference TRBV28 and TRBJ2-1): DVKVTQSSRYLVKRTGEKVFLECVQDMDHENMFWYRQDPGLGLRLIYFSYDVKMKEKGDIPEGYSVSREKKERFSLILESASTNQTSMYLCASSSSSSGGWYNEQFFGPGTRLTVL.